Listed here is a single TCR beta chain. Antigen unknown. The assay was immunoSEQ multiplex PCR, and TCRdb's table has in-frame clones only and misses some. The sample holds 200,000 to 300,000 clones, about 90% seen once. The CDR3 is 14 amino acids. CDR1 is SGHAT and CDR2 is FQNNGV in the germline V gene. V gave up 3 bases and J gave up 5 bases, with 13 bases separating them. It was the 120-subject validation cohort, separate from the approximately 680-subject first cohort, to which the donors belonged. This sample stems from a study of cytomegalovirus exposure and HLA in healthy donors. Study-wide findings and caveats: The CMV antigen specificity of a few CMV-associated chains was confirmed through in vitro analysis. Reports showed the classifier diagnosing cytomegalovirus status with high specificity and sensitivity.

This chain links TRBV11-2 with TRBJ2-5; the D gene is possibly TRBD1 (5 bases). The specimen was PBMCs. The sequence was obtained from a woman aged 25 to 39 in good health and CMV-seropositive. CDR3 amino acids: CASSFSREGETQYF. The CDR3 bases are TGTGCCAGCAGCTTCTCCAGGGAAGGGGAGACCCAGTACTTC.